This T cell receptor (beta chain) was identified in a study of T-cell memory formation after mild COVID-19. In the study overall: TCR clusters were largely donor specific.

This clonotype was seen repeatedly, ten times or more. Its specificity is not known. Constant-segment primers were used for 5'RACE, and the resulting TCR alpha and TCR beta cDNA libraries carried sample barcodes and UMIs. TCRdb re-analysed the 5' RACE reads in MiXCR, keeping a single row per CDR3 protein. The table records 380,000 or so distinct CDR3 sequences, approximately 15% of them present only once. Regarding the study as a whole: Contracting CD4+ clones sat mainly in CM and EM; CD8+ in EMRA. Prior to infection, memory already included some responding clones, suggesting cross-reactive memory joined.

This receptor was obtained from a man aged 18-30 years who had mild COVID-19 (a few samples of this study predate the infection). Cell type and time point are not known. Sequencing was done on a sample of PBMCs or a T cell subset sorted from them (not recorded which).

In nucleotides, the CDR3 is TGTGCCACCAGTGATTGGAATCAGCCCCAGCATTTT. Translating gives CATSDWNQPQHF. The rearrangement links TRBV24-1 to TRBJ1-5, with D hard to call. This CDR3 has 12 amino acids. V shed 2 bases and J shed 4 bases, with 2 bases lying between them. Germline CDR1 is KGHDR and CDR2 is SFDVKD.